This TCR beta chain is from a study of blood T cell repertoires in COVID-19. The overall study: The United States, Italy and Spain were the sources of the acute and convalescent COVID-19 samples. T cells, B-cell-depleted T cells, or PBMCs provided the cDNA or gDNA that served as material.

CDR3 size: 13 residues. The V and J ends lost 6 bases and 9 bases, in that order; junction bases with no gene match: 5. Germline V gene lookup returns CDR1 LGHDT and CDR2 YNNKEL (reference sequence). How the authors handled the data: Using reference gene primer amplification, nucleated cell counts were estimated. Only in-frame clones appear in the TCRdb table, and some are missing; sequencing was by immunoSEQ multiplex PCR. V, J and clone size derive from that table, while D and trimming were established from the DNA sequence. The table lists hundreds of thousands of clones, roughly 90% of them singletons.

Sequencing was carried out using peripheral blood. This TCR came from a woman in her 30s with COVID-19, enrolled during active disease. The rearrangement links TRBV3-1 (or the pseudogene TRBV3-2) to TRBJ2-2, with 9 bases matching TRBD1. Here the CDR3 reads CASSHRGQRELFF. The CDR3 DNA is TGTGCCAGCAGTCACAGGGGGCAGAGGGAGCTGTTTTTT.